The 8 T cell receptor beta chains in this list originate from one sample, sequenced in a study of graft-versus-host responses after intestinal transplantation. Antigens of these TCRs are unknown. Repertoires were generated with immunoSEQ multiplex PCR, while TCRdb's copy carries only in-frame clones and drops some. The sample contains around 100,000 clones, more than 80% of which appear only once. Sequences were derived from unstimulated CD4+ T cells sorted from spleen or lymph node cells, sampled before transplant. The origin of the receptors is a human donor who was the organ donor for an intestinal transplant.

CDR3 sequence: CASSSWMDQSYNEQFF. CDR3 in DNA: TGTGCCAGCAGTTCTTGGATGGACCAATCCTACAATGAGCAGTTCTTC. The V gene is TRBV28, the J gene TRBJ2-1; D is unresolved. This CDR3 is 16 amino acids long. Trimming removed 4 bases at V and 1 base at J, with 14 bases between. CDR1 and CDR2 from the germline V gene are MDHEN and SYDVKM.

The chain's CDR3 is CASSISFGDPQSSSYEQYF. CDR3 bases: TGTGCCAGTAGTATTTCGTTCGGGGACCCCCAATCAAGCTCCTACGAGCAGTACTTC. V gene TRBV19 combines with J gene TRBJ2-7, with D perhaps TRBD1 or TRBD2 (5 bases each). CDR1 is LNHDA and CDR2 is SQIVND in the germline V gene (reference sequence). The CDR3 has 19 amino acids. Deletions cut 3 bases from V and 0 bases from J, with 24 bases between. Full variable domain (outside the CDR3, taken from reference TRBV19 and TRBJ2-7): DGGITQSPKYLFRKEGQNVTLSCEQNLNHDAMYWYRQDPGQGLRLIYYSQIVNDFQKGDIAEGYSVSREKKESFPLTVTSAQKNPTAFYLCASSISFGDPQSSSYEQYFGPGTRLTVT.

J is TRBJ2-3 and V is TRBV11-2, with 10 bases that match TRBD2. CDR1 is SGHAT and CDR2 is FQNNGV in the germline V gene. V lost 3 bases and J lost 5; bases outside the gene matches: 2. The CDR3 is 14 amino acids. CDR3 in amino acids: CASSFASGRDTQYF. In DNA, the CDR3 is TGTGCCAGCAGCTTCGCTAGCGGGAGAGATACGCAGTATTTT.

CDR3 nucleotides: TGCGCCAGCAGCGTAATAATCGGGGGGGATAGGACCATATATTTT. It yields the protein CASSVIIGGDRTIYF. The chain employs TRBV4-1 and TRBJ1-3, with D possibly being TRBD1 (5 bases). This CDR3 is built from 15 residues. V lost 5 bases to trimming and J lost 10 bases, with 21 bases between them. Germline V gene sequence: CDR1 MGHRA, CDR2 YSYEKL.

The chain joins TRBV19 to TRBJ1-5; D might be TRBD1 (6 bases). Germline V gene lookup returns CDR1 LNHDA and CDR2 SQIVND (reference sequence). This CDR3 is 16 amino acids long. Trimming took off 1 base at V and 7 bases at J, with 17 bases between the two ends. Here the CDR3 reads CASSIGVFLGGQPQHF. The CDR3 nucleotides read TGTGCCAGTAGTATAGGAGTGTTTTTAGGGGGACAGCCCCAGCATTTT.

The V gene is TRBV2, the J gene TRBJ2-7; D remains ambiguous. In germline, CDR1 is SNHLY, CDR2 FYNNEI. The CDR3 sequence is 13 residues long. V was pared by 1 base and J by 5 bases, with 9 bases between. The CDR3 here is CASSEGWQDEQYF. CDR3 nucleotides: TGTGCCAGCAGTGAAGGATGGCAGGACGAGCAGTACTTC.

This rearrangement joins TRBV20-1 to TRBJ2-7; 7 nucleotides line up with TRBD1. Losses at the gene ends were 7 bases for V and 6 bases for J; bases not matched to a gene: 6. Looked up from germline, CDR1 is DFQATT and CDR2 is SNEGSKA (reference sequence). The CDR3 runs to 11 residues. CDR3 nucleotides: TGCAGTGGGGACAGACTAAGCGAGCAGTACTTC. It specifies CSGDRLSEQYF.

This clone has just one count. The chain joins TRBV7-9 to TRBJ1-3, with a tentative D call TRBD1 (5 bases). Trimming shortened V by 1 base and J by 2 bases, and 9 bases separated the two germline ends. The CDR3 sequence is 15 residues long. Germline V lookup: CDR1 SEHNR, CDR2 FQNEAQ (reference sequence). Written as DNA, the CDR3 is TGTGCCAGCAGCTTAGGCCAGGGAACTGGAAACACCATATATTTT. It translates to CASSLGQGTGNTIYF.